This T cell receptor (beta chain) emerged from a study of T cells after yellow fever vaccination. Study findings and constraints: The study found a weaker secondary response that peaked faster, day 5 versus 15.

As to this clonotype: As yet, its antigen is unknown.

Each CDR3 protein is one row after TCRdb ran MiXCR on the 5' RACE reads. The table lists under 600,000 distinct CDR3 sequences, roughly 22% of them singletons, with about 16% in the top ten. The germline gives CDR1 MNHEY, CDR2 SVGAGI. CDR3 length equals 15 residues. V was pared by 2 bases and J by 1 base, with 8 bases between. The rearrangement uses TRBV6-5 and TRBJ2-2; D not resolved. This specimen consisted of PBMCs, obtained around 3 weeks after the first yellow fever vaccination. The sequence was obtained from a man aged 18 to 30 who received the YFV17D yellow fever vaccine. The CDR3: CASSYASENTGELFF. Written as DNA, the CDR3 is TGTGCCAGCAGTTACGCGTCAGAGAACACCGGGGAGCTGTTTTTT.